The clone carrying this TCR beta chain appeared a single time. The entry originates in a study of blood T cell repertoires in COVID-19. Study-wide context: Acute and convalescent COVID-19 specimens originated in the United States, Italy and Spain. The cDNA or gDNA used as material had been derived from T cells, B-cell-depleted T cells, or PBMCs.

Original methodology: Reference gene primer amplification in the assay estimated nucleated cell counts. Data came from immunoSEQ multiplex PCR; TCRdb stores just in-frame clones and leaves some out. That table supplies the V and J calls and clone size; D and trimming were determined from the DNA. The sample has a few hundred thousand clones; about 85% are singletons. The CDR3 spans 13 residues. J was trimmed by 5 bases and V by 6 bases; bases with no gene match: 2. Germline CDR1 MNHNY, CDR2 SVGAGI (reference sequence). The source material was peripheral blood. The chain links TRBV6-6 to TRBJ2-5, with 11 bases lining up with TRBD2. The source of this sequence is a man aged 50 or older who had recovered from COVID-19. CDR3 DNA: TGTGCCAGCAGCGGGACTAGCGGCGAGACCCAGTACTTC. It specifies CASSGTSGETQYF.